The 2 T cell receptor beta chains reported below all come from one sample, sequenced in a study of blood T cell repertoires in COVID-19. Generated by immunoSEQ multiplex PCR, the TCRdb table keeps only in-frame clones and is missing some. This table has some 170,000 clones, 75% to 85% appearing once. What was sequenced was PBMCs or T cells enriched from blood (not recorded which). These receptors were obtained from a middle-aged man who had recovered from COVID-19.

The genes are TRBV3-1 (or the pseudogene TRBV3-2) and TRBJ1-2; no definite D call. The V end lost 3 bases, the J end lost 8 bases, and 7 bases lay between the germline ends. Looked up from germline, CDR1 is LGHDT and CDR2 is YNNKEL (reference sequence). There are 11 residues in the CDR3. The CDR3 DNA is TGTGCCAGCAGCCATTCCGCGGGCTACACCTTC. It specifies CASSHSAGYTF.

The chain carries TRBV15 and TRBJ1-5; D gene ambiguous. The V gene lost 3 bases and the J gene lost 8 bases, with 17 bases spanning the gap. CDR1 and CDR2 (germline): LNHNV, YYDKDF (reference sequence). The length of the CDR3 is 15 residues. The CDR3 spells CATSRVPRESKPQHF. The CDR3 nucleotides are TGTGCCACCAGCAGGGTCCCGCGGGAAAGCAAGCCCCAGCATTTT.